Each of the 28 T cell receptor beta chains below was sequenced from the same sample in a study of T cells in Graves' hyperthyroidism and ophthalmopathy. Amplification of TCR beta CDR3 regions used RNA as the template. When the TCR CDR3 underwent first-round RT-PCR, the HTBI primer set was used. One entry per CDR3 protein, called by TCRdb with MiXCR from the multiplex PCR reads. The sample holds hundreds of thousands of distinct CDR3 sequences, roughly a third seen once. Sequencing used blood. The source is a woman aged 40 to 50 with Graves' hyperthyroidism.

This clonotype was observed many times. The rearrangement links TRBV5-1 to TRBJ1-1, with D uncertain. Trimming pared 1 base from V and 2 bases from J, leaving 9 bases between. Germline CDR1 SGHRS, CDR2 YFSETQ. The CDR3 length is 14 residues. CDR3: CASSLHFANTEAFF. The DNA for the CDR3 is TGCGCCAGCAGCTTGCATTTCGCAAACACTGAAGCTTTCTTT.

This clonotype was recorded many times. The V call is TRBV19, the J call TRBJ1-1; 8 bases are shared with TRBD1. V lost 5 bases and J lost 5; bases outside the gene matches: 4. CDR1 is LNHDA and CDR2 is SQIVND in the germline V gene (reference sequence). The length of the CDR3 is 13 residues. CDR3 residues: CASSEDRATEAFF. The CDR3 DNA reads TGTGCCAGTAGTGAGGACAGGGCAACTGAAGCTTTCTTT. The full variable domain, in which reference TRBV19 and TRBJ1-1 provide the parts outside the CDR3, is DGGITQSPKYLFRKEGQNVTLSCEQNLNHDAMYWYRQDPGQGLRLIYYSQIVNDFQKGDIAEGYSVSREKKESFPLTVTSAQKNPTAFYLCASSEDRATEAFFGQGTRLTVV.

V gene TRBV15 combines with J gene TRBJ1-4, with D possibly matching TRBD1 (5 bases). The CDR3 runs 15 residues. Per the germline V gene, CDR1 is LNHNV and CDR2 is YYDKDF (reference sequence). V dropped 5 bases and J dropped 7 bases, with 17 bases sitting between them. CDR3 in amino acids: CATSQTNAGGEKLFF. CDR3 bases: TGTGCCACCAGCCAAACGAATGCCGGGGGTGAAAAACTGTTTTTT.

Regarding this clonotype: One end of the junction does not line up with germline, which may come from a read error. The V and J genes are TRBV7-2 and TRBJ2-2; D is unclear. Germline lookup yields CDR1 SGHTA and CDR2 FQGNSA. The CDR3 runs 14 residues. DNA for the CDR3: TGCGCCAGCAGCCGGAGTGGACCCGTAGTGGAGCTGTTTTTT. Encoded protein: CASSRSGPVVELFF. Full variable domain (outside the CDR3, taken from reference TRBV7-2 and TRBJ2-2): GAGVSQSPSNKVTEKGKDVELRCDPISGHTALYWYRQSLGQGLEFLIYFQGNSAPDKSGLPSDRFSAERTGGSVSTLTIQRTQQEDSAVYLCASSRSGPVVELFFGEGSRLTVL.

The rearrangement links TRBV2 to TRBJ1-3, with D perhaps TRBD1 (6 bases). The CDR3 consists of 16 residues. V lost 3 bases and J 0 bases, leaving 12 bases between the germline ends. The germline V gene has CDR1 SNHLY and CDR2 FYNNEI. The DNA for the CDR3 is TGTGCCAGCAGTGATTTGGGGGCGCGCTCTGGAAACACCATATATTTT. It yields the protein CASSDLGARSGNTIYF. The full variable domain, completed using reference TRBV2 and TRBJ1-3, is EPEVTQTPSHQVTQMGQEVILRCVPISNHLYFYWYRQILGQKVEFLVSFYNNEISEKSEIFDDQFSVERPDGSNFTLKIRSTKLEDSAMYFCASSDLGARSGNTIYFGEGSWLTVV.

For this clonotype: The junction differs from germline at one of its ends, possibly a read error. V is TRBV9 and J is TRBJ2-2; the match to TRBD2 covers 7 bases. The CDR3 runs to 17 residues. Per germline, CDR1 SGDLS and CDR2 YYNGEE. CDR3 protein: CASSVGIAGGDTGELLF. CDR3 nucleotide sequence: TGTGCCAGCAGCGTAGGTATAGCGGGTGGCGACACCGGGGAGCTGCTTTTT.

A note on this clonotype: This may stem from a read error, because a much larger clone lies one nucleotide away. The chain uses TRBV7-2 and TRBJ2-5; D might be TRBD1 or TRBD2, each matching 5 bases. V was cut by 4 bases and J by 5 bases, with 20 bases left in between. Germline V lookup: CDR1 SGHTA, CDR2 FQGNSA. This CDR3 region has 16 residues. The CDR3 protein is CASSSLGTQRAETQYF. CDR3 nucleotides: TGTGCCAGCAGCTCCCTTGGGACGCAGAGGGCTGAGACCCAGTACTTC.

This chain uses TRBV9 with TRBJ1-1; D gene ambiguous. CDR3 size: 16 residues. Trimming pared 1 base from V and 3 bases from J, leaving 16 bases between. Germline V gives CDR1 SGDLS, CDR2 YYNGEE. The CDR3 loop is CASSVYAEAGHTEAFF. The CDR3 DNA reads as TGTGCCAGCAGCGTATACGCCGAGGCGGGCCACACTGAAGCTTTCTTT.

The sample holds a few counts of this clonotype. Here the CDR3 DNA reads TGTGCCAGCCGAAGAACTAGCGGGGACACCGGGGAGCTGTTTTTT. Translated: CASRRTSGDTGELFF. V usage is TRBV10-3 and J usage is TRBJ2-2, with 10 positions matching TRBD2. V shed 10 bases, J shed 3 bases, and the junction held 8 bases outside the gene matches. CDR1 is ENHRY, CDR2 SYGVKD, per germline. This CDR3 is 15 amino acids long.

The rearrangement joins TRBV7-2 to TRBJ1-2; TRBD1 might be the D (6 bases). V was trimmed by 6 bases and J by 4 bases, leaving 24 bases between them. Germline CDR1 is SGHTA and CDR2 is FQGNSA. The CDR3 has 17 amino acids. CDR3 nucleotides: TGTGCCAGCAGTTCTGGCTTAGCGGGGGCCCTTACCTATGGCTACACCTTC. Its protein is CASSSGLAGALTYGYTF.

This clonotype was observed at least ten times. This rearrangement joins TRBV10-3 to TRBJ2-5; D perhaps matches TRBD2 (6 bases). The germline gives CDR1 ENHRY, CDR2 SYGVKD. This CDR3 has 12 amino acids. Trimming took 4 bases from V and 4 from J, leaving 7 bases between them. This CDR3 reads CAISVGGETQYF. The CDR3 DNA sequence: TGTGCCATCAGTGTGGGAGGAGAGACCCAGTACTTC.

As concerns this clonotype: The CDR3 does not close with the conserved phenylalanine or tryptophan, likely indicating a read error. The DNA is omitted, as the CDR3 cannot be located on it reliably, and the CDR3 follows TCRdb's listing. V and J are TRBV12-3 or TRBV12-4 and TRBJ1-1; the table's D call TRBD1 went unverified against the DNA. A total of 8 residues make up the CDR3, ends included. The CDR3 sequence: CASSETGR.

This clonotype was found many times. V and J are TRBV6-5 and TRBJ1-5; D gene unclear. Trimming took 2 bases from V and 3 from J, leaving 5 bases between them. Germline lookup yields CDR1 MNHEY and CDR2 SVGAGI. The CDR3 is made up of 13 amino acids. The CDR3 DNA is TGTGCCAGCAGTTACCTGTCCAATCAGCCCCAGCATTTT. It specifies CASSYLSNQPQHF.

Many counts were recorded for this clonotype. The chain links TRBV19 to TRBJ1-5; 7 bases match TRBD1. Germline CDR1 LNHDA, CDR2 SQIVND (reference sequence). The CDR3 runs to 14 residues. V shed 4 bases and J 6 bases; nucleotides not matched to a gene: 6. CDR3 protein: CASSKGGAGQPQHF. CDR3 in DNA: TGTGCCAGTAGTAAAGGGGGCGCGGGTCAGCCCCAGCATTTT.

The table lists this clonotype with many counts. The gene calls are TRBV6-4 and TRBJ1-5, with 8 bases identical to TRBD1. Germline CDR1 MRHNA, CDR2 SNTAGT. The CDR3 consists of 14 residues. The junction had 6 bases not matched to a gene; V was cut back by 5 bases and J by 6 bases. CDR3 sequence reads: CASSLAGGGQPQHF. As DNA, the CDR3 is TGTGCCAGCAGTCTAGCAGGGGGCGGTCAGCCCCAGCATTTT.

Ten or more counts support this clonotype. The chain carries TRBV2 and TRBJ1-6, with TRBD1 matching over 10 bases. CDR3 length: 14 amino acids. CDR1 is SNHLY and CDR2 is FYNNEI in the germline V gene. DNA of the CDR3: TGTGCTACCGACAGGGGGCTCGGGAATTCACCCCTCCACTTT. It yields the protein CATDRGLGNSPLHF.

The genes are TRBV6-5 and TRBJ1-5; D possibly corresponds to TRBD1 (5 bases). This CDR3 region has 13 residues. The ends were cut back, 10 bases at V and 4 bases at J, with 14 bases in the middle. Germline assignment: CDR1 MNHEY and CDR2 SVGAGI. The CDR3 nucleotides are TGTGCCACCGATTTCGGGGGTAATCAGCCCCAGCATTTT. It codes for CATDFGGNQPQHF.

This clonotype occurred many times. The chain uses TRBV29-1 and TRBJ2-7, with 8 nucleotides matching TRBD1. This CDR3 comprises 15 residues. Germline CDR1 is SQVTM and CDR2 is ANQGSEA. V lost 7 bases to trimming and J lost 1 base; unmatched junction nucleotides: 12. For the CDR3, the DNA is TGCAGCGCCGCCCCACGACAGGGGTATTCCTACGAGCAGTACTTC. The encoded protein is CSAAPRQGYSYEQYF.

This clonotype has just a few counts. The genes are TRBV5-4 and TRBJ1-2; tentative D call: TRBD1 (6 bases). V was clipped by 6 bases and J by 4 bases, with 25 bases between them. The length of the CDR3 is 17 residues. CDR1 is SGHNT, CDR2 YYREEE, per germline (reference sequence). This CDR3 is CASTVVGRGGDSYGYTF. In nucleotides, the CDR3 is TGTGCCAGCACCGTGGTGGGTCGTGGGGGCGATAGCTATGGCTACACCTTC.

The table lists this clonotype with many counts. The rearrangement joins TRBV29-1 to TRBJ2-5; TRBD1 agrees at 9 bases. V shed 6 bases and J 6 bases; nucleotides not matched to a gene: 20. The CDR3 sequence is 17 residues long. Germline-derived CDR1 and CDR2 are SQVTM and ANQGSEA. In DNA form, the CDR3 reads TGCAGCGTCTCCTCGGGGACAGGGCACCGTTCGGTCCAGACCCAGTACTTC. It yields the protein CSVSSGTGHRSVQTQYF.

This clonotype was counted many times. This chain links TRBV29-1 with TRBJ1-2; D is ambiguous. The CDR3 spans 13 residues. Per the germline V gene, CDR1 is SQVTM and CDR2 is ANQGSEA. V dropped 4 bases and J dropped 5 bases, with 14 bases sitting between them. The CDR3 loop is CSVALRLAYGYTF. The CDR3 bases are TGCAGCGTTGCCCTTAGACTTGCGTATGGCTACACCTTC.

V gene TRBV14 combines with J gene TRBJ2-7; possible D gene TRBD1, 5 bases. Germline-derived CDR1 and CDR2 are SGHDN and FVKESK. Trimming removed 8 bases from V and 1 base from J, with 21 bases in between. This CDR3 spans 16 amino acids. The DNA for the CDR3 is TGTGCCAGCTCACCCATGGACACGCGGATTTCCTACGAGCAGTACTTC. Amino acid sequence: CASSPMDTRISYEQYF.

Regarding this clonotype: The junction departs from germline at one end; a sequencing error may be responsible. V gene TRBV6-6 combines with J gene TRBJ1-1; the D is unclear. The CDR3 is 14 amino acids. Looked up from germline, CDR1 is MNHNY and CDR2 is SVGAGI (reference sequence). CDR3 bases: TGTGCCAGCAGGGAATCTGGGATGAACACTGAAGCGTTCTTT. Translated: CASRESGMNTEAFF.

This clonotype was detected ten times or more. This rearrangement joins TRBV19 to TRBJ1-1; D unresolved. The germline V gene encodes CDR1 LNHDA and CDR2 SQIVND (reference sequence). Trimming pared 7 bases from V and 5 bases from J, leaving 8 bases between. CDR3 length: 11 amino acids. CDR3 sequence (DNA): TGTGCCAGTACAGGACTGACTGAAGCTTTCTTT. It yields the protein CASTGLTEAFF.

Worth noting for this clonotype: A much larger clone lies one base from this, so it may be a read error. This chain links TRBV2 with TRBJ1-2; D unclear. The CDR3 is 16 amino acids. The V gene's germline CDR1 is SNHLY and CDR2 FYNNEI. V shed 1 base and J shed 0 bases, with 12 bases lying between them. CDR3 sequence: CASSEGSAAANYGYTF. The CDR3 DNA follows: TGTGCCAGCAGTGAAGGGTCGGCAGCGGCTAACTATGGCTACACCTTC. The entire variable domain, with the rest obtained from reference TRBV2 and TRBJ1-2, is as follows: EPEVTQTPSHQVTQMGQEVILRCVPISNHLYFYWYRQILGQKVEFLVSFYNNEISEKSEIFDDQFSVERPDGSNFTLKIRSTKLEDSAMYFCASSEGSAAANYGYTFGSGTRLTVV.

A few counts support this clonotype. This chain uses TRBV7-9 with TRBJ2-7, with D unclear. The germline V and J ends were trimmed by 5 bases and 3 bases, with 20 bases remaining between them. Per the germline V gene, CDR1 is SEHNR and CDR2 is FQNEAQ (reference sequence). This CDR3 region has 16 residues. The CDR3 sequence is CASSPVTGLRSYEQYF. As DNA, the CDR3 is TGTGCCAGCAGCCCCGTTACCGGCTTGAGAAGCTACGAGCAGTACTTC. Full variable domain (rest looked up from reference TRBV7-9 and TRBJ2-7): DTGVSQNPRHKITKRGQNVTFRCDPISEHNRLYWYRQTLGQGPEFLTYFQNEAQLEKSRLLSDRFSAERPKGSFSTLEIQRTEQGDSAMYLCASSPVTGLRSYEQYFGPGTRLTVT.

The V and J genes are TRBV10-2 and TRBJ2-7; 10 bases are a match to TRBD2. The V gene end was trimmed by 3 bases and the J gene end by 7 bases; junction bases not matched to a gene: 6. The CDR3 loop spans 14 amino acids. CDR1 is WSHSY and CDR2 is SAAADI in the germline V gene. This CDR3 is CASSDSSGSGEQYF. CDR3 coding DNA: TGCGCCAGCAGTGACTCTAGCGGGAGCGGTGAGCAGTACTTC.

As for this clonotype: It may be a read error: a sequence one base away is much more abundant. The V call is TRBV10-1, the J call TRBJ1-2; D uncertain. The CDR3 runs 13 residues. CDR1 WNHNN and CDR2 SYGVQD come from the germline V gene (reference sequence). CDR3 nucleotide sequence: TGCGCCGGCAGTGATATTCAGAGCTATGGCTACACCTTC. It yields the protein CAGSDIQSYGYTF.